Sequencing of this T cell receptor (beta chain) was carried out in a study of blood T cell repertoires in COVID-19. Produced via immunoSEQ multiplex PCR; TCRdb's table is partial and in-frame only. The repertoire holds fewer than 400,000 clones, with about 83% as singletons. The CDR3 runs to 17 residues. Germline values: CDR1 MGHRA, CDR2 YSYEKL. With 2 bases clipped from V and 8 bases from J, the junction kept 17 bases outside the gene matches. The source material was PBMCs or T cells enriched from blood (not recorded which). The chain joins TRBV4-1 to TRBJ1-2; 7 nucleotides align to TRBD1. This TCR was recovered from a woman aged 45 to 65 who had recovered from COVID-19. CDR3 DNA sequence: TGCGCCAGCAGCCAAATATCAGGGACAGCCCGAGGATTCGGCTACACCTTC. Translating gives CASSQISGTARGFGYTF.